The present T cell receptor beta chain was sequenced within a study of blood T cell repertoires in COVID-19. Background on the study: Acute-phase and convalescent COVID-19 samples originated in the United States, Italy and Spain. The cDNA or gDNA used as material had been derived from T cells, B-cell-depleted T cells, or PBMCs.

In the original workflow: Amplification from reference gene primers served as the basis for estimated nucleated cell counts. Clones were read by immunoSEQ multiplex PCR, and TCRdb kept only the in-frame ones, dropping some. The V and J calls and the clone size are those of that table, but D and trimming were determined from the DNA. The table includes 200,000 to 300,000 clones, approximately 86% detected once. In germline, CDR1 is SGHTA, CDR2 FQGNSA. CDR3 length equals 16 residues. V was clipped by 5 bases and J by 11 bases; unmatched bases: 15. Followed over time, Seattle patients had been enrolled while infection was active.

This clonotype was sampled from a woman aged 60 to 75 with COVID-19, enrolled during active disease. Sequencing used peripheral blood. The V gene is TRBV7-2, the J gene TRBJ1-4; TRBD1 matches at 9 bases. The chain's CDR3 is CASSENRGPGLAKLFF. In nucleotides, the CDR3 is TGTGCCAGCAGCGAAAACAGGGGGCCCGGACTTGCGAAACTGTTTTTT.